This is a list of T cell receptor beta chains from one sample in a study of patients and donors after allogeneic stem cell transplantation. TCRdb re-analysed the RT-PCR reads in MiXCR, keeping a single row per CDR3 protein. The data show roughly 940,000 distinct CDR3 sequences, about a sixth seen once. The sequenced material came from blood, either unsorted or a sorted T cell fraction (not recorded which). The receptors derive from a human donor who was either an allogeneic HSCT recipient or a stem cell or donor lymphocyte infusion donor (not recorded which). It is not recorded whose cells these are; they may come from a transplant donor. The CDR3 runs from the conserved cysteine through the conserved F or W. Fields, in order: J gene, V gene, clone size, D gene, CDR3 protein, CDR3 DNA. D genes are given only for firm matches. Rows give clone size only sometimes, using once, few, many, or a class for an expanded clone.

>TRBJ1-3|TRBV12-3/TRBV12-4|NA|NA
CASTQSSAGNTIYF
TGTGCCAGCACCCAATCCTCGGCTGGAAACACCATATATTTT
>TRBJ2-2|TRBV4-2|few|NA
CASSPKAGSGELFF
TGTGCCAGCAGCCCGAAGGCAGGTAGCGGGGAGCTGTTTTTT
>TRBJ1-1|TRBV10-3|many|NA
CAISFDNSDEAFF
TGTGCCATCAGTTTTGACAACTCGGATGAAGCTTTCTTT
>TRBJ1-1|TRBV5-1|many|TRBD1
CASRLGGQGYVNTEAFF
TGCGCCAGCAGATTGGGAGGACAGGGATACGTGAACACTGAAGCTTTCTTT
>TRBJ1-5|TRBV7-2|few|NA
CASSLAGQTLQPQHF
TGTGCCAGCAGCTTAGCGGGGCAGACCCTGCAGCCCCAGCATTTT
>TRBJ2-2|TRBV10-3|NA|TRBD1
CAISPRVGTGDTGELFF
TGTGCCATCAGCCCTCGGGTGGGGACAGGGGACACCGGGGAGCTGTTTTTT
>TRBJ1-4|TRBV27|NA|NA
CASTTHGGLREKLFF
TGTGCCAGCACCACTCACGGGGGCCTTCGAGAAAAACTGTTTTTT
>TRBJ1-5|TRBV7-6|NA|TRBD1
CASSENRGTQPQHF
TGTGCCAGCAGCGAAAACAGGGGAACTCAGCCCCAGCATTTT
>TRBJ2-2|TRBV20-1|few|NA
CSARDWPNANTGELFF
TGCAGTGCTAGAGATTGGCCGAACGCGAACACCGGGGAGCTGTTTTTT
>TRBJ1-1|TRBV5-6|few|TRBD1
CASSSTRGLDTEAFF
TGTGCCAGCAGCTCTACCAGGGGGCTCGACACTGAAGCTTTCTTT
>TRBJ1-2|TRBV2|few|NA
CASSERVRYGYTF
TGTGCCAGCAGTGAGCGGGTGCGGTATGGCTACACCTTC
>TRBJ1-1|TRBV7-6|once|NA
CASSLTTVTEAFF
TGTGCCAGCAGCTTAACGACGGTAACTGAAGCTTTCTTT
>TRBJ1-2|TRBV21-1|NA|NA
CASSSSRGATNGYTF
TGTGCCAGCAGCAGCTCCAGGGGCGCGACCAATGGCTACACCTTC
>TRBJ2-5|TRBV11-2|few|TRBD1
CASSLVGQGVMETQYF
TGTGCCAGCAGCTTAGTCGGACAGGGGGTGATGGAGACCCAGTACTTC
>TRBJ1-1|TRBV20-1|few|NA
CSASATGRTNTEAFF
TGCAGTGCGTCTGCCACAGGGCGGACGAACACTGAAGCTTTCTTT
>TRBJ1-1|TRBV5-1|many|TRBD1
CASSLGQGVHPGVNTEAFF
TGCGCCAGCAGCTTGGGACAGGGGGTGCACCCCGGCGTGAACACTGAAGCTTTCTTT
>TRBJ2-3|TRBV7-2|NA|TRBD2
CASSSVGWRGSTDTQYF
TGTGCCAGCAGCTCCGTCGGTTGGCGGGGGAGCACAGATACGCAGTATTTT
>TRBJ2-7|TRBV20-1|NA|NA
CSAKHAGSYEQYF
TGCAGTGCTAAACACGCGGGATCCTACGAGCAGTACTTC
>TRBJ2-3|TRBV12-3/TRBV12-4|NA|NA
CASSLQTLTDTQYF
TGTGCCAGCAGTCTCCAGACCCTCACAGATACGCAGTATTTT
>TRBJ2-3|TRBV10-3|many|NA
CAISDVAQRSSTDTQYF
TGTGCCATCAGTGATGTCGCCCAGCGATCTAGCACAGATACGCAGTATTTT
>TRBJ2-2|TRBV20-1|few|TRBD2
CSARDLAGGLRTGELFF
TGCAGTGCTAGAGATTTAGCGGGGGGTTTACGTACCGGGGAGCTGTTTTTT
>TRBJ1-5|TRBV12-3/TRBV12-4|many|TRBD1
CASSPGQGPNQPQHF
TGTGCCAGCAGCCCGGGACAGGGTCCCAATCAGCCCCAGCATTTT
>TRBJ1-1|TRBV20-1|NA|NA
CSARDLRGPAPEAFF
TGCAGTGCTAGAGATCTCAGAGGGCCGGCACCTGAAGCTTTCTTT
>TRBJ1-2|TRBV20-1|few|NA
CSARERPGPGVGYGYTF
TGCAGTGCTAGAGAGAGGCCAGGGCCGGGGGTCGGCTATGGCTACACCTTC
>TRBJ2-2|TRBV6-1|few|NA
CASSDPFEELFF
TGTGCCAGCAGTGATCCCTTTGAGGAGCTGTTTTTT
>TRBJ1-1|TRBV9|NA|NA
CASSVGSGNTEAFF
TGTGCCAGCAGCGTAGGTTCCGGGAACACTGAAGCTTTCTTT
>TRBJ2-1|TRBV6-5|few|TRBD1
CASSLTGTGPNEQFF
TGTGCCAGCAGTTTAACCGGGACAGGGCCCAATGAGCAGTTCTTC
>TRBJ1-5|TRBV2|NA|NA
CASTADLRGNQPQHF
TGTGCCAGCACCGCGGACCTTAGGGGCAATCAGCCCCAGCATTTT
>TRBJ2-1|TRBV24-1|NA|NA
CATSDVLGGEQFF
TGTGCCACCAGTGATGTCCTTGGCGGGGAGCAGTTCTTC
>TRBJ2-7|TRBV28|few|NA
CASSYWRDKAGEQYF
TGTGCCAGCAGTTACTGGAGGGACAAGGCGGGCGAGCAGTACTTC
>TRBJ2-7|TRBV5-1|few|NA
CASSLRAGNYEQYF
TGCGCCAGCAGCTTGCGAGCGGGCAACTACGAGCAGTACTTC
>TRBJ2-1|TRBV3-1|few|TRBD2
CASSVRLAGGTSYNEQFF
TGTGCCAGCAGCGTAAGACTAGCGGGGGGTACCTCCTACAATGAGCAGTTCTTC
>TRBJ2-7|TRBV20-1|NA|TRBD1
CSAPWGQDSSYEQYF
TGCAGTGCTCCCTGGGGACAGGACTCCTCCTACGAGCAGTACTTC
>TRBJ2-3|TRBV13|many|TRBD2
CASSRPTSGGSTDTQYF
TGTGCCAGCAGCCGCCCCACTAGCGGGGGGTCCACAGATACGCAGTATTTT
>TRBJ2-5|TRBV9|NA|TRBD2
CASSLSPGREQETQYF
TGTGCCAGCAGCCTGAGCCCCGGGAGGGAACAAGAGACCCAGTACTTC
>TRBJ1-1|TRBV6-5|many|NA
CASSSGVGTEAFF
TGTGCCAGCAGTTCAGGGGTTGGCACTGAAGCTTTCTTT
>TRBJ1-5|TRBV12-3/TRBV12-4|NA|NA
CASSQGTANSNQPQHF
TGTGCCAGCAGCCAAGGGACGGCTAATAGCAATCAGCCCCAGCATTTT
>TRBJ2-1|TRBV4-2|NA|NA
CASSFPHRNEQFF
TGTGCCAGCAGCTTTCCCCATCGAAATGAGCAGTTCTTC
>TRBJ2-5|TRBV7-9|NA|TRBD1
CASSLARDRGQRKTQYF
TGTGCCAGCAGCTTAGCGCGGGACAGGGGGCAGAGGAAGACCCAGTACTTC
>TRBJ2-1|TRBV24-1|NA|NA
CATSDLTPGLPVDEQFF
TGTGCCACCAGTGATCTAACGCCGGGACTCCCGGTGGATGAGCAGTTCTTC
>TRBJ2-3|TRBV7-2|NA|NA
CASSPLTRSDTQYF
TGTGCCAGCAGCCCTTTGACTAGGTCAGATACGCAGTATTTT
>TRBJ1-5|TRBV7-8|few|NA
CASSLWPGGSNSNQPQHF
TGTGCCAGCAGCTTATGGCCTGGGGGCTCAAATAGCAATCAGCCCCAGCATTTT
>TRBJ2-1|TRBV12-3/TRBV12-4|few|TRBD1
CASSFPGQGNDEQFF
TGTGCCAGCAGCTTCCCCGGACAGGGGAACGATGAGCAGTTCTTC
>TRBJ2-3|TRBV7-8|many|NA
CASSLREPDTQYF
TGTGCCAGCAGCTTAAGGGAACCAGATACGCAGTATTTT
>TRBJ2-1|TRBV5-1|NA|NA
CASSLGGSQGTHNEQFF
TGCGCCAGCAGCTTGGGAGGGTCGCAGGGAACACACAATGAGCAGTTCTTC